This T cell receptor (beta chain) was retrieved from a study of PD-1 blockade in classical Hodgkin lymphoma. In the case of this clone: What it binds is unknown.

Here immunoSEQ multiplex PCR was the method, and the copy in TCRdb shows in-frame clones only, minus some. The sample includes about 6,300 clones, 86% of them seen just once. Overall study findings and caveats: Only CD4+ TCR diversity, not CD8+, had risen significantly by C4D1. Complete responders showed a baseline diversity that resembled the diversity of newly diagnosed patients. Newly diagnosed patients were reported to start with lower TCR diversity than healthy donors.

This CDR3 has 14 residues. Germline V CDR1 and CDR2: MNHNS, SASEGT. V was shortened by 3 bases and J by 6 bases, with 15 bases between the two germline ends. The patients all showed relapse after autologous stem cell transplantation, while their brentuximab vedotin exposure varied. Best responses fell into complete response, partial response or progressive disease. The chain uses TRBV6-1 and TRBJ2-7, with D maybe TRBD2 (6 bases). This clonotype was sampled from a human donor with classical Hodgkin lymphoma. The sequences come from peripheral blood mononuclear cells (PBMCs), collected before the second cycle of nivolumab. CDR3 region: CASSDTWRVGEQYV. In DNA form, the CDR3 reads TGTGCCAGCAGTGACACCTGGAGGGTCGGCGAGCAGTACGTC.